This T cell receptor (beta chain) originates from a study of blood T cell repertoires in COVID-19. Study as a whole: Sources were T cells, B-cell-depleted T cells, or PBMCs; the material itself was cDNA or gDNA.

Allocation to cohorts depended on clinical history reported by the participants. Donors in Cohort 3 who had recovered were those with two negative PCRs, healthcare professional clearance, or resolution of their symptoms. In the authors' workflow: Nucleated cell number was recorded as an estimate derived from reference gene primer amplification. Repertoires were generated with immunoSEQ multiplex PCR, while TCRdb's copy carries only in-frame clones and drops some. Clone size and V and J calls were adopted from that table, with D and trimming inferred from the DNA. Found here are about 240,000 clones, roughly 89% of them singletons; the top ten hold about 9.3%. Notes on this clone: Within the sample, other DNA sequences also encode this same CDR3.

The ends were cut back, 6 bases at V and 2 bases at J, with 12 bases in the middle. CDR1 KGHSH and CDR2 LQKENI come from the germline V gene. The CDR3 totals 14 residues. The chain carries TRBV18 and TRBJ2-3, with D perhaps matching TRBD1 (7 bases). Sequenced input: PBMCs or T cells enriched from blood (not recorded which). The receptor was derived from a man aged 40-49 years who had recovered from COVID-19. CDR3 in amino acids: CASSPRGDTDTQYF. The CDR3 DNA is TGTGCCAGCTCTCCCAGGGGGGACACAGATACGCAGTATTTT.